This T cell receptor (beta chain) was sequenced during a study of molecular identifiers for immune sequencing clone quantification (dated by TCRdb to the late 2010s). For context, the study as a whole: For a replicate experiment, RNA from approximately 20,000 or 100,000 naive CD8 T cells was divided into five aliquots, of which four were sequenced. This methods study used CD8 T cells to benchmark TCR RNA copy counting and molecular-identifier clustering-based TCR repertoire sequencing (MIDCIRS).

This clonotype was found many times. Which antigen it targets is not known. No quality values exist for individual bases; no much larger clone is one base distant. Reading the germline V gene gives CDR1 SGHTA and CDR2 FQGNSA. The CDR3 contains 15 residues, cysteine and phenylalanine counted. Only the CDR3 portion is preserved as DNA: 45 bases, with reading frame beginning at the first base. From V the trimming removes 1 base and from J it removes 3 bases, while the gene matches leave 4 bases of the junction unaccounted for. Overall study results and their limits: Highly expanded clone sizes could be underestimated because identical TCR molecules may share a barcode. A single cell's worth of spiked-in Jurkat TCR RNA was reported detectable even among one million naive CD8 T cells. About 3 recovered TCR RNA copies per cell were obtained by modeling, versus around 10 by digital PCR, implying a capture efficiency of 30% to 35%. When barcode sub-clustering was omitted, TCR diversity was inflated by chimeric consensus sequences, with chimeras reaching as high as 47%. Spiked-in Jurkat TCR RNA (approximately 9 copies' worth), which is not part of the donor repertoire, was contained in the naive libraries. In CMV-specific effector cells, clones with more than 20 RNA copies accounted for over 97% of molecules, whereas in naive cells such clones accounted for under 1%.

The library was prepared using PCR. TCRdb records Illumina HiSeq 4000 as the sequencer. Bulk TCR libraries were prepared as previously described, using TCR primers listed in Table S5. Purification of total RNA was performed with the Qiagen AllPrep DNA/RNA kit. Reads from multiple sequencing runs of the same library were pooled before analysis. Processing in the source paper ran as follows. Reads were retained only if their TCR constant sequence matched exactly, and those retained reads were trimmed to 150 nt and grouped according to their 12-nt molecular barcodes. Within each barcode group, reads were sub-clustered at a 15% Levenshtein threshold, and quality-weighted consensus sequences were built per RNA molecule. Non-functional sequences were excluded, and lower-count sequences lying one edit away from another sequence were also excluded. Based on a fit of two negative binomial distributions, barcode sub-clusters having less than 20% of the maximum read count were discarded. TCRdb passed the public sequencing reads through fastp at Q25 and MiXCR, retaining productive beta sequences. One record per CDR3 amino acid sequence lists the most common genes and DNA. The V and J calls were determined by TCRdb, not by the authors. Within this sample are under 600,000 distinct CDR3 sequences, with over 20% of them counted one time only. The ten largest clones represent 0.84% of the sample.

Libraries of naive CD8 T cells were generated from about 20,000 to 1,000,000 sorted cells, with 10%, 30% or 50% of the purified RNA used. Naive CD8 T cells were FACS-sorted as CD8+CD4-CCR7+CD45RA+ on a BD FACSAria II into RLT Plus buffer. To test detection sensitivity, Jurkat RNA equal to around 11 TCR copies was added to samples of about 20,000-1,000,000 naive CD8 T cells. CD8 T cells were enriched using RosetteSep CD8+ T Cell Enrichment Cocktail and Ficoll-Paque, and the enriched cells then underwent ACK red cell lysis. Sequencing was done on a sample of naive CD8+ T cells from blood, with Jurkat cell RNA spiked in. Per the publication, the cell subset or site label means: FACS-sorted CD8+CD4-CCR7+CD45RA+ naive T cells. This receptor chain uses TRBV7-2 and TRBJ2-7; TRBD2 agrees with 9 junctional bases. The TCR sequence derives from a human donor in good health. Some libraries in this study had Jurkat cell RNA spiked in. Read as DNA, the sequence is TGTGCCAGCAGCTTAGGCGCTAGCGGGAACTACGAGCAGTACTTC. Its translation reads: CASSLGASGNYEQYF.